Below, one T cell receptor beta chain is given with its context. The data were taken from a study of blood T cell repertoires in COVID-19. Overall study: Both acute and convalescent COVID-19 samples were obtained from the United States, Italy and Spain.

TCRdb's copy holds only in-frame clones and misses some; the assay was immunoSEQ multiplex PCR. The table includes 240,000 or so clones, approximately 80% detected once. The CDR3 runs to 16 residues. Germline V lookup: CDR1 LGHDT, CDR2 YNNKEL (reference sequence). V was pared by 0 bases and J by 5 bases, with 16 bases between. The sequencing input was peripheral blood. This sequence originates from a man aged 25-45 years who had recovered from COVID-19. The V gene is TRBV3-1 (or the pseudogene TRBV3-2), the J gene TRBJ1-2; TRBD1 is a possible D gene (6 bases). The CDR3 protein is CASSQDGTRGGYGYTF. The CDR3 nucleotides read TGTGCCAGCAGCCAAGACGGGACAAGGGGGGGTTATGGCTACACCTTC.